One and the same sample provided the 30 T cell receptor beta chains below, sequenced in a study of shared clonotypes between healthy human individuals (dated by TCRdb to 2020 to 2022). Receptor amplification or capture employed the immunoSEQ multiplex PCR assay. The clones in this table, taken by TCRdb from immuneACCESS, are in-frame only. Not every clone is retained; where verified, under half of the shortfall comes from an unresolved V gene, and the cause of the rest is unknown. Recorded for this sample are millions of clones; over 85% of them occurred a single time. Jointly, the top ten make up over 0.12% of the sample. Specimen: naive CD4+ T cells sorted from blood. The sample's cell subset or site, from its label and the paper: CD45RA+ positively selected. The receptors were sampled from a man between 18 and 35 years old in good health.

The V gene is TRBV6-5, the J gene TRBJ2-7; 8 nucleotides agree with TRBD2. V shed 6 bases and J 5 bases; nucleotides not matched to a gene: 9. The CDR3 extends over 14 amino acids. Germline CDR1 is MNHEY and CDR2 is SVGAGI. CDR3 in amino acids: CASSGRAFSDEQYF. The CDR3 DNA sequence: TGTGCCAGCAGCGGGAGGGCCTTTTCAGACGAGCAGTACTTC.

This chain joins TRBV30 and TRBJ2-3, with TRBD1 as a possible D gene (6 bases). The CDR3 is 15 residues long. CDR1 and CDR2 from the germline V gene are GTSNPN and SVGIG (reference sequence). Trimming pared 5 bases from V and 4 bases from J, leaving 19 bases between. CDR3 loop: CAWGDPQGWADTQYF. The CDR3 region has the DNA TGTGCCTGGGGGGACCCACAGGGATGGGCAGATACGCAGTATTTT.

The rearrangement joins TRBV30 to TRBJ2-7; TRBD2 aligns across 11 bases. J gave up 6 bases and V 1 base, and 5 bases lay outside the gene matches. The length of the CDR3 is 14 residues. CDR1 GTSNPN and CDR2 SVGIG come from the germline V gene (reference sequence). The chain's CDR3 is CAWSGRLAGREQYF. Written as DNA, the CDR3 is TGTGCCTGGAGTGGGCGACTAGCGGGACGCGAGCAGTACTTC.

With regard to this clone: The same CDR3 arises from other DNA sequences in this sample as well. The chain recombines TRBV5-1 with TRBJ2-7; the match to TRBD1 covers 7 bases. Looked up from germline, CDR1 is SGHRS and CDR2 is YFSETQ. The CDR3 has 13 amino acids. V dropped 7 bases and J dropped 3; count of bases not matched to a gene: 7. CDR3 region: CASSSGQIYEQYF. CDR3 nucleotides: TGCGCCAGCTCATCGGGACAGATCTACGAGCAGTACTTC.

Remarks on this clone: At the DNA level, this CDR3 is encoded by other sequences in the same sample as well. CDR3 region: CASSISGTVNTEAFF. In DNA, the CDR3 is TGTGCCAGTAGTATTAGCGGGACAGTGAACACTGAAGCTTTCTTT. V and J are TRBV19 and TRBJ1-1, with 7 nucleotides matching TRBD1. The CDR3 runs 15 residues. Per germline, CDR1 LNHDA and CDR2 SQIVND (reference sequence). Trimming cost V 3 bases and J 0 bases; bases outside gene matches: 4.

The chain carries TRBV18 and TRBJ1-4; D gene unclear. This CDR3 contains 16 residues. V gave up 6 bases and J gave up 0 bases, with 14 bases separating them. Germline V lookup: CDR1 KGHSH, CDR2 LQKENI. The CDR3 region has the DNA TGTGCCAGCTCCAGCGGGTCGTTCGCAACTAATGAAAAACTGTTTTTT. Protein sequence: CASSSGSFATNEKLFF.

The chain joins TRBV6-5 to TRBJ2-7; D not resolved. From germline, CDR1 is MNHEY and CDR2 SVGAGI. V lost 0 bases and J 5 bases, leaving 11 bases between the germline ends. The CDR3 spans 14 residues. The CDR3 spells CASSYSTPRNEQYF. CDR3 sequence (DNA): TGTGCCAGCAGTTACTCGACCCCCCGCAACGAGCAGTACTTC.

This clone was found once. This chain uses TRBV5-1 with TRBJ1-1; D call uncertain. The germline V gene encodes CDR1 SGHRS and CDR2 YFSETQ. V was clipped by 1 base and J by 5 bases, with 9 bases between them. There are 13 residues in the CDR3. The CDR3 protein is CASSLLPGTEAFF. The CDR3 bases are TGCGCCAGCAGCTTGTTACCTGGGACTGAAGCTTTCTTT.

The chain joins TRBV9 to TRBJ2-1; 9 nucleotides agree with TRBD2. After removal of 4 bases from V and 6 bases from J, the junction contained 8 bases not matched to a gene. The germline gives CDR1 SGDLS, CDR2 YYNGEE. This CDR3 contains 15 residues. The CDR3 region is CASSSRAGGGNEQFF. Written as DNA, the CDR3 is TGTGCCAGCAGCTCGCGAGCGGGAGGAGGCAATGAGCAGTTCTTC.

The chain links TRBV5-1 to TRBJ2-1, with D tentatively TRBD1 (5 bases). The CDR3 spans 15 residues. V lost 2 bases and J lost 2, with 11 bases in between. CDR1 is SGHRS and CDR2 is YFSETQ in the germline V gene. The CDR3 sequence: CASSLLQATYNEQFF. The CDR3, as DNA: TGCGCCAGCAGCTTATTACAGGCTACCTACAATGAGCAGTTCTTC.

The chain links TRBV7-9 to TRBJ2-7; TRBD1 or TRBD2 may be the D gene (6 bases each). The CDR3 is made up of 16 amino acids. V was shortened by 1 base and J by 6 bases, with 19 bases between the two germline ends. CDR1 SEHNR and CDR2 FQNEAQ come from the germline V gene (reference sequence). The CDR3 DNA reads TGTGCCAGCAGCTTAGGGACCGGGTCGGGGGCCCTCGAGCAGTACTTC. It is translated as CASSLGTGSGALEQYF. Variable domain in full (rest from reference TRBV7-9 and TRBJ2-7): DTGVSQNPRHKITKRGQNVTFRCDPISEHNRLYWYRQTLGQGPEFLTYFQNEAQLEKSRLLSDRFSAERPKGSFSTLEIQRTEQGDSAMYLCASSLGTGSGALEQYFGPGTRLTVT.

The chain combines TRBV10-3 with TRBJ2-1, with D unclear. V dropped 4 bases and J dropped 0 bases, with 10 bases sitting between them. Germline CDR1 is ENHRY and CDR2 is SYGVKD. This CDR3 region has 15 residues. Written as DNA, the CDR3 is TGTGCCATCAGTGGGGTGAACCTCTCCTACAATGAGCAGTTCTTC. It is translated as CAISGVNLSYNEQFF.

This clone was counted a few times. The sample has other DNA sequences that encode this CDR3 too. J is TRBJ1-6 and V is TRBV10-1; 7 nucleotides agree with TRBD1. V lost 6 bases, J lost 7 bases, and 3 bases stayed unmatched. CDR1 is WNHNN, CDR2 SYGVQD, per germline (reference sequence). There are 13 residues in the CDR3. DNA for the CDR3: TGCGCCAGCAGCGGGACAGTCAATTCACCCCTCCACTTT. Encoded protein: CASSGTVNSPLHF.

This clone has a single count. The chain has TRBV7-9 and TRBJ2-5; 8 nucleotides match TRBD1. CDR3 length: 13 residues. Germline assignment: CDR1 SEHNR and CDR2 FQNEAQ (reference sequence). The J segment lost 5 bases and the V segment lost 3 bases, leaving 2 bases of the junction unmatched. The CDR3 coding sequence is TGTGCCAGCAGCTTGACAGGGGTGGAGACCCAGTACTTC. This gives the protein CASSLTGVETQYF.

This clone showed up just once. The V and J genes are TRBV5-4 and TRBJ2-2, with 8 positions matching TRBD2. The CDR3 covers 16 residues. V gave up 0 bases and J gave up 7 bases; unmatched junction bases: 8. Looked up from germline, CDR1 is SGHNT and CDR2 is YYREEE (reference sequence). The CDR3 region has the DNA TGTGCCAGCAGCTTGGAACGGGGCCTAGCGGGCGGGGAGCTGTTTTTT. Translated, it gives CASSLERGLAGGELFF.

The genes are TRBV5-1 and TRBJ2-5, with 8 bases aligning to TRBD2. The CDR3 totals 15 residues. Germline V gives CDR1 SGHRS, CDR2 YFSETQ. Losses at the gene ends were 1 base for V and 5 bases for J; bases not matched to a gene: 7. CDR3 in DNA: TGCGCCAGCAGCTTGTCTCCAGCGGGAGAGGAGACCCAGTACTTC. Translated: CASSLSPAGEETQYF. The full variable domain, rest sourced from reference TRBV5-1 and TRBJ2-5, is KAGVTQTPRYLIKTRGQQVTLSCSPISGHRSVSWYQQTPGQGLQFLFEYFSETQRNKGNFPGRFSGRQFSNSRSEMNVSTLELGDSALYLCASSLSPAGEETQYFGPGTRLLVL.

The gene calls are TRBV27 and TRBJ2-7; 9 bases match TRBD1. With 4 bases clipped from V and 2 bases from J, the junction kept 6 bases outside the gene matches. CDR3 length equals 15 residues. CDR1 and CDR2 from the germline V gene are MNHEY and SMNVEV (reference sequence). CDR3 sequence: CASSYYRDRAYEQYF. DNA of the CDR3: TGTGCCAGCAGTTATTACCGGGACAGGGCCTACGAGCAGTACTTC.

The gene calls are TRBV30 and TRBJ1-5; the D gene is possibly TRBD1 (5 bases). Trimming left V 0 bases short and J 10 bases short, with 16 bases between. The CDR3 is made up of 14 amino acids. The V gene's germline CDR1 is GTSNPN and CDR2 SVGIG (reference sequence). The CDR3, as DNA: TGTGCCTGGAGTGTACCGGGTACCCAGGGTCCCCAGCATTTT. It translates to CAWSVPGTQGPQHF.

This chain links TRBV29-1 with TRBJ2-1; 9 bases are shared with TRBD2. The J segment lost 4 bases and the V segment lost 2 bases, leaving 9 bases of the junction unmatched. Per germline, CDR1 SQVTM and CDR2 ANQGSEA. The CDR3 contains 16 residues. CDR3: CSVESRVSGGYNEQFF. The CDR3, as DNA: TGCAGCGTTGAATCTAGGGTTAGCGGGGGATACAATGAGCAGTTCTTC.

As concerns this clone: This sample also contains other DNA sequences that code for the same CDR3. This chain links TRBV7-2 with TRBJ2-1; 10 positions agree with TRBD2. The CDR3 is 15 amino acids. The trim removed 3 bases at V and 4 bases at J, leaving 3 bases unmatched. Germline CDR1 is SGHTA and CDR2 is FQGNSA. The CDR3 DNA is TGTGCCAGCAGCTTGGAACTAGCGGGATACAATGAGCAGTTCTTC. Protein sequence: CASSLELAGYNEQFF.

The chain carries TRBV18 and TRBJ2-7, with TRBD1 identical over 7 bases. From germline, CDR1 is KGHSH and CDR2 LQKENI. The junction had 11 bases not matched to a gene; V was cut back by 3 bases and J by 3 bases. CDR3 length: 16 amino acids. DNA for the CDR3: TGTGCCAGCTCACCTACACAGACAGGGACGTTCTACGAGCAGTACTTC. Amino acids: CASSPTQTGTFYEQYF.

This CDR3 reads CASSGIGTGVRETQYF. CDR3 sequence (DNA): TGTGCCAGCAGTGGGATTGGGACAGGGGTGAGGGAGACCCAGTACTTC. The chain uses TRBV25-1 and TRBJ2-5, with 10 nucleotides matching TRBD1. V trimming: 4 bases; J trimming: 5 bases; junction bases outside the gene matches: 10. From germline, CDR1 is MGHDK and CDR2 SYGVNS. CDR3 length: 16 residues.

This clone was observed a handful of times. V gene TRBV4-2 combines with J gene TRBJ1-6; D is unclear. CDR1 is LGHNA and CDR2 is YNFKEQ in the germline V gene. Trimming stripped 0 bases from V and 4 bases from J, with 4 bases between. The CDR3 extends over 14 amino acids. This chain's CDR3 is CASSQERYNSPLHF. The CDR3 DNA reads as TGTGCCAGCAGCCAAGAGCGTTATAATTCACCCCTCCACTTT.

In nucleotides, the CDR3 is TGTGCCTCCTCTAGTGGGCCCAATCTTAACTATGGCTACACCTTC. Translation: CASSSGPNLNYGYTF. This chain links TRBV10-3 with TRBJ1-2; no reliable D call. Trimming removed 11 bases from V and 1 base from J, with 20 bases in between. The CDR3 length is 15 residues. Germline-derived CDR1 and CDR2 are ENHRY and SYGVKD.

The V call is TRBV19, the J call TRBJ2-3; TRBD2 aligns across 12 bases. From germline, CDR1 is LNHDA and CDR2 SQIVND (reference sequence). Trimming cost V 1 base and J 6 bases; bases outside gene matches: 2. CDR3 length: 15 residues. The CDR3 DNA reads TGTGCCAGTAGTATAGGGACTAGCGGGGCCGATACGCAGTATTTT. It yields the protein CASSIGTSGADTQYF.

This clone was observed a handful of times. The V call is TRBV19, the J call TRBJ1-1; D not resolved. This CDR3 has 14 residues. V lost 3 bases and J 0 bases, leaving 8 bases between the germline ends. In germline, CDR1 is LNHDA, CDR2 SQIVND (reference sequence). CDR3 region: CASSISFMNTEAFF. CDR3 nucleotides: TGTGCCAGTAGTATTAGTTTCATGAACACTGAAGCTTTCTTT.

The genes are TRBV2 and TRBJ1-1; D gene uncertain. Germline assignment: CDR1 SNHLY and CDR2 FYNNEI. CDR3 length equals 12 residues. Trimming stripped 8 bases from V and 4 bases from J, with 11 bases between. The CDR3 loop reads CASLTRITEAFF. The CDR3 coding sequence is TGTGCCAGCCTTACGAGGATCACTGAAGCTTTCTTT.

The chain couples TRBV10-3 to TRBJ1-5; 7 nucleotides line up with TRBD1. Germline values: CDR1 ENHRY, CDR2 SYGVKD. CDR3 size: 18 residues. Trimming cost V 0 bases and J 2 bases; bases outside gene matches: 10. The CDR3 DNA sequence: TGTGCCATCAGTGAGTCGAGAGGGGGCGCCCCGGGCAATCAGCCCCAGCATTTT. Translated: CAISESRGGAPGNQPQHF.

The chain uses TRBV11-2 and TRBJ2-2, with 8 bases aligning to TRBD2. Trimming took 5 bases from V and 3 from J; bases not matched to a gene: 8. Germline V CDR1 and CDR2: SGHAT, FQNNGV. This CDR3 spans 16 amino acids. As DNA, the CDR3 is TGTGCCAGCAGCCCCTCAGCGGGAGTGGACACCGGGGAGCTGTTTTTT. It translates to CASSPSAGVDTGELFF.

The J gene is TRBJ1-1, the V gene TRBV27, with a tentative D call TRBD1 (5 bases). The germline V gene has CDR1 MNHEY and CDR2 SMNVEV (reference sequence). V was cut by 4 bases and J by 1 base, with 10 bases left in between. The CDR3 extends over 14 amino acids. CDR3 sequence: CASSWGLQNTEAFF. The CDR3 DNA reads TGTGCCAGCAGTTGGGGACTTCAGAACACTGAAGCTTTCTTT.